The next 30 T cell receptor beta chains were all read from a single sample in a study of T cells in tumors after PD-1 blockade. Measured with immunoSEQ multiplex PCR; TCRdb has only the in-frame clones, and not every one. The repertoire holds about 33,000 clones, approximately 78% seen once, with about 36% in the top ten. The sample here was PBMCs, taken before anti-PD-1 treatment. These receptors were taken from a human donor with basal cell carcinoma.

The chain combines TRBV7-3 with TRBJ1-1; a weak D match, TRBD1 (5 bases). Germline CDR1 and CDR2: SGHTA and FQGTGA. This CDR3 region has 14 residues. V was trimmed by 2 bases and J by 1 base, leaving 8 bases between them. CDR3 sequence reads: CASSLFQGNTEAFF. The CDR3 DNA reads TGTGCCAGCAGCTTATTCCAGGGGAACACTGAAGCTTTCTTT.

This chain uses TRBV10-3 with TRBJ1-2, with D perhaps TRBD1 (6 bases). Germline loops: CDR1 ENHRY, CDR2 SYGVKD. V dropped 3 bases and J dropped 1 base, with 6 bases sitting between them. The CDR3 has 13 residues. The CDR3 sequence: CAISEGGNYGYTF. In DNA, the CDR3 is TGTGCCATCAGTGAAGGGGGTAACTATGGCTACACCTTC.

This clone was seen once. The chain links TRBV6-6 to TRBJ1-1, with D hard to call. CDR3 size: 12 residues. The V gene lost 2 bases and the J gene lost 12 bases, with 13 bases spanning the gap. Germline CDR1 is MNHNY and CDR2 is SVGAGI (reference sequence). In DNA, the CDR3 is TGTGCCAGCAGTTACGTAGACACCCTGACTTTCTTT. This encodes CASSYVDTLTFF.

The rearrangement links TRBV6-1 to TRBJ2-1; tentative D call: TRBD2 (7 bases). This CDR3 contains 14 residues. CDR1 is MNHNS, CDR2 SASEGT, per germline. V lost 3 bases to trimming and J lost 2 bases, with 8 bases between them. The CDR3 sequence is CASSEGGPYNEQFF. DNA of the CDR3: TGTGCCAGCAGTGAGGGGGGGCCCTACAATGAGCAGTTCTTC.

V and J are TRBV20-1 and TRBJ2-5; either TRBD1 or TRBD2 may fit D (5 bases each). Germline CDR1 reads DFQATT; CDR2 reads SNEGSKA (reference sequence). V lost 3 bases to trimming and J lost 5 bases, with 19 bases between them. The CDR3 loop spans 15 amino acids. In nucleotides, the CDR3 is TGCAGTGCTAGTCTAGCCTGGGGACCTAGGGAGACCCAGTACTTC. Protein: CSASLAWGPRETQYF.

The chain is built from TRBV7-6 and TRBJ2-3; TRBD2 matches at 7 bases. CDR3 length equals 16 residues. J lost 0 bases, V lost 3 bases, and 6 bases had no gene match. From germline, CDR1 is SGHVS and CDR2 FNYEAQ. The CDR3 region is CASSFALRGSTDTQYF. CDR3 sequence (DNA): TGTGCCAGCAGCTTCGCGTTGCGGGGGAGCACAGATACGCAGTATTTT.

The V and J genes are TRBV9 and TRBJ1-4; maybe TRBD1 (5 bases). Germline CDR1 reads SGDLS; CDR2 reads YYNGEE. The V end was cut by 5 bases, the J end by 7 bases, with 27 bases between. There are 18 residues in the CDR3. The CDR3 bases are TGTGCCAGCAGTCAAGGGGCGGTCTGGGGCACCAGGGCTGAAAAACTGTTTTTT. Its protein is CASSQGAVWGTRAEKLFF. The full variable domain, rest sourced from reference TRBV9 and TRBJ1-4, is DSGVTQTPKHLITATGQRVTLRCSPRSGDLSVYWYQQSLDQGLQFLIQYYNGEERAKGNILERFSAQQFPDLHSELNLSSLELGDSALYFCASSQGAVWGTRAEKLFFGSGTQLSVL.

In its sample, this clone was seen a few times. The chain is built from TRBV28 and TRBJ1-6, with D possibly matching TRBD1 (6 bases). From germline, CDR1 is MDHEN and CDR2 SYDVKM. This CDR3 is 14 amino acids long. The CDR3: CAIAVPFGGKPLHF. The CDR3 DNA reads TGTGCGATCGCTGTCCCCTTTGGGGGCAAACCCCTCCACTTT.

The chain joins TRBV7-3 to TRBJ2-2; possible D gene TRBD1, 5 bases. Germline CDR1 SGHTA, CDR2 FQGTGA. CDR3 length equals 15 residues. V lost 2 bases and J lost 3, with 10 bases in between. DNA for the CDR3: TGTGCCAGCAGCTTAGTCCCAGGGTACACCGGGGAGCTGTTTTTT. The encoded protein is CASSLVPGYTGELFF.

The CDR3 loop is CASSSREGETQYF. CDR3 nucleotide sequence: TGTGCCAGCAGCTCCAGGGAGGGGGAGACCCAGTACTTC. The rearrangement links TRBV7-2 to TRBJ2-5, with 7 positions matching TRBD2. Germline V gene data show CDR1 as SGHTA and CDR2 as FQGNSA. The CDR3 contains 13 residues. The V gene end was trimmed by 4 bases and the J gene end by 5 bases; junction bases not matched to a gene: 4.

The V call is TRBV7-9, the J call TRBJ1-1, with unresolved D. CDR3 length: 15 residues. V was trimmed by 1 base and J by 1 base, leaving 10 bases between them. Germline CDR1 is SEHNR and CDR2 is FQNEAQ (reference sequence). The chain's CDR3 is CASSLVSTPNTEAFF. The CDR3 nucleotides read TGTGCCAGCAGCTTAGTGAGCACCCCGAACACTGAAGCTTTCTTT.

This chain connects TRBV7-2 to TRBJ2-2; TRBD1 agrees at 10 bases. Trimming took 2 bases from V and 6 from J; bases not matched to a gene: 6. This CDR3 is built from 16 residues. The germline V gene has CDR1 SGHTA and CDR2 FQGNSA. The CDR3: CASSLRPGTGAGELFF. DNA for the CDR3: TGTGCCAGCAGCTTACGTCCCGGGACAGGGGCCGGGGAGCTGTTTTTT.

The rearrangement joins TRBV5-1 to TRBJ2-3, with TRBD1 identical over 8 bases. This CDR3 is built from 18 residues. Germline lookup yields CDR1 SGHRS and CDR2 YFSETQ. V lost 2 bases, J lost 1 base, and 12 bases stayed unmatched. DNA of the CDR3: TGCGCCAGCAGCTTCGGGACAGGTGCCAGCCTCGGCACAGATACGCAGTATTTT. Translating gives CASSFGTGASLGTDTQYF.

A single count supports this clone. The V call is TRBV10-3, the J call TRBJ2-7; no reliable D call. Germline CDR1 ENHRY, CDR2 SYGVKD. The CDR3 contains 11 residues. The V and J ends lost 5 bases and 5 bases respectively, with 7 bases between them. CDR3: CAISTRDEQYF. The CDR3 DNA reads as TGTGCCATCAGTACAAGGGACGAGCAGTACTTC.

The chain combines TRBV7-2 with TRBJ1-6, with 8 bases aligning to TRBD1. Per the germline V gene, CDR1 is SGHTA and CDR2 is FQGNSA. This CDR3 has 15 residues. The junction had 7 bases not matched to a gene; V was cut back by 4 bases and J by 8 bases. CDR3 DNA sequence: TGTGCCAGCAGCTCCTACAGGGGGACTGATTCACCCCTCCACTTT. It specifies CASSSYRGTDSPLHF.

The V and J genes are TRBV9 and TRBJ2-7; a weak D match, TRBD2 (5 bases). This CDR3 region has 13 residues. Trimming removed 7 bases at V and 6 bases at J, with 17 bases between. CDR1 and CDR2 from the germline V gene are SGDLS and YYNGEE. The CDR3 DNA sequence: TGTGCCAGCGGACGTGGGATCGGGATCGAGCAGTACTTC. This sequence encodes CASGRGIGIEQYF.

V gene TRBV7-2 combines with J gene TRBJ1-5, with D maybe TRBD1 (5 bases). Germline loops: CDR1 SGHTA, CDR2 FQGNSA. This CDR3 contains 15 residues. V was clipped by 1 base and J by 2 bases, with 9 bases between them. CDR3 DNA: TGTGCCAGCAGCTTAGGAGGGGCTGGCAATCAGCCCCAGCATTTT. Translated, it gives CASSLGGAGNQPQHF. The full variable domain, its missing parts supplied by reference TRBV7-2 and TRBJ1-5, is GAGVSQSPSNKVTEKGKDVELRCDPISGHTALYWYRQSLGQGLEFLIYFQGNSAPDKSGLPSDRFSAERTGGSVSTLTIQRTQQEDSAVYLCASSLGGAGNQPQHFGDGTRLSIL.

The chain uses TRBV9 and TRBJ2-3; 10 bases agree with TRBD1. V lost 0 bases, J lost 6 bases, and 4 bases stayed unmatched. The CDR3 loop spans 15 amino acids. Germline lookup yields CDR1 SGDLS and CDR2 YYNGEE. CDR3 coding DNA: TGTGCCAGCAGCGTAGTCGGGACAGGGGAGGATACGCAGTATTTT. The encoded protein is CASSVVGTGEDTQYF.

The V call is TRBV19, the J call TRBJ1-2, with D maybe TRBD1 (5 bases). Deletions cut 0 bases from V and 1 base from J, with 12 bases between. The CDR3 is 16 residues long. CDR1 is LNHDA and CDR2 is SQIVND in the germline V gene (reference sequence). The CDR3 spells CASSIERGLINYGYTF. The CDR3, as DNA: TGTGCCAGTAGTATAGAAAGGGGCCTTATTAACTATGGCTACACCTTC.

This clone was detected once. The chain couples TRBV7-9 to TRBJ2-3; possible D gene TRBD1, 6 bases. CDR1 is SEHNR, CDR2 FQNEAQ, per germline (reference sequence). This CDR3 region has 15 residues. The V end lost 3 bases, the J end lost 0 bases, and 10 bases lay between the germline ends. The CDR3 nucleotides read TGTGCCAGCAGCTTTATAGGACAGAGCACAGATACGCAGTATTTT. Protein product: CASSFIGQSTDTQYF.

The rearrangement uses TRBV18 and TRBJ2-1; D may be TRBD2 (6 bases). There are 15 residues in the CDR3. Per the germline V gene, CDR1 is KGHSH and CDR2 is LQKENI. Trimming pared 0 bases from V and 4 bases from J, leaving 10 bases between. In DNA, the CDR3 is TGTGCCAGCTCACCACCGGCTAGCGCTTACAATGAGCAGTTCTTC. The encoded protein is CASSPPASAYNEQFF.

The rearrangement links TRBV4-2 to TRBJ1-4; D is possibly TRBD1 (5 bases). V shed 1 base and J shed 2 bases, with 20 bases lying between them. The CDR3 extends over 19 amino acids. The germline V gene encodes CDR1 LGHNA and CDR2 YNFKEQ. This CDR3 is CASSQVAGTAEGTNEKLFF. DNA for the CDR3: TGTGCCAGCAGCCAAGTCGCCGGGACCGCTGAGGGCACTAATGAAAAACTGTTTTTT.

The chain is built from TRBV5-1 and TRBJ1-2; D might be TRBD1 (5 bases). The CDR3 spans 13 residues. Germline V gene lookup returns CDR1 SGHRS and CDR2 YFSETQ. Trimming took 1 base from V and 7 from J, leaving 11 bases between them. CDR3 sequence: CASSLSGKGGYTF. The CDR3 coding sequence is TGCGCCAGCAGCTTGTCAGGGAAGGGTGGCTACACCTTC.

The CDR3 is CASSKDNEAGGPPGELFF. The DNA for the CDR3 is TGTGCCAGCAGCAAAGATAATGAGGCGGGAGGGCCTCCCGGGGAGCTGTTTTTT. This rearrangement joins TRBV21-1 to TRBJ2-2; the table's D call, TRBD2, has no DNA check behind it. TRBV21-1 is deemed a pseudogene. The CDR3 extends over 18 amino acids.

V gene TRBV18 combines with J gene TRBJ1-4; 8 bases fit TRBD1. The trim removed 6 bases at V and 8 bases at J, leaving 5 bases unmatched. The CDR3 sequence is 13 residues long. Germline CDR1 is KGHSH and CDR2 is LQKENI. The DNA of the CDR3 is TGTGCCAGCTCCCAGGGACAGGCGGAAAAACTGTTTTTT. Its protein product is CASSQGQAEKLFF.

This chain joins TRBV28 and TRBJ1-2; D not certain. The germline V and J ends were trimmed by 6 bases and 4 bases, with 9 bases remaining between them. The CDR3 contains 12 residues. The germline gives CDR1 MDHEN, CDR2 SYDVKM. The CDR3 here is CASSEGSYGYTF. CDR3 coding DNA: TGTGCCAGCAGCGAAGGGAGCTATGGCTACACCTTC.

Turning to this clone: Possible read error: a much larger clone is one base away. CDR3 residues: CASSSTRNTEAFF. In nucleotides, the CDR3 is TGTGCCAGCAGCTCCACCCGTAACACTGAAGCTTTCTTT. The J gene is TRBJ1-1, the V gene TRBV6-5; D is uncertain. Germline CDR1 reads MNHEY; CDR2 reads SVGAGI. V lost 6 bases to trimming and J lost 2 bases, with 10 bases between them. The CDR3 sequence is 13 residues long.

This chain links TRBV11-3 with TRBJ2-2, with 7 bases that match TRBD2. The trim removed 1 base at V and 5 bases at J, leaving 4 bases unmatched. Germline-derived CDR1 and CDR2 are SGHNT and YENEEA. This CDR3 has 15 amino acids. DNA of the CDR3: TGTGCCAGCAGCTTAGCCGGGAGGCGTACCGGGGAGCTGTTTTTT. Translating gives CASSLAGRRTGELFF.

This rearrangement joins TRBV19 to TRBJ1-5; no definite D call. Germline V gene sequence: CDR1 LNHDA, CDR2 SQIVND (reference sequence). This CDR3 contains 14 residues. Trimming removed 3 bases at V and 0 bases at J, with 6 bases between. The CDR3 DNA reads as TGTGCCAGTAGTATTATGCCTAGCAATCAGCCCCAGCATTTT. Protein sequence: CASSIMPSNQPQHF.

This clone was picked up a small number of times. The chain employs TRBV29-1 and TRBJ2-3; TRBD2 agrees at 9 bases. The CDR3 has 13 residues. Per germline, CDR1 SQVTM and CDR2 ANQGSEA. V trimming: 8 bases; J trimming: 4 bases; junction bases outside the gene matches: 7. The CDR3 coding sequence is TGCAGCTCGCGGGGGGGCCCCGCAGATACGCAGTATTTT. This gives the protein CSSRGGPADTQYF.